The 8 T cell receptor beta chains below all came from one sample that was sequenced in a study of PD-1 blockade in classical Hodgkin lymphoma. All the patients suffered relapse after autologous stem cell transplantation, and brentuximab vedotin exposure differed. Profiled with immunoSEQ multiplex PCR; TCRdb holds only in-frame clones, not every one. Among 95,000 to 100,000 clones, 75% to 90% were seen once, and the ten largest hold around 6.6%. This specimen consisted of peripheral blood mononuclear cells (PBMCs), obtained before the second cycle of nivolumab. The receptors originated from a human donor with classical Hodgkin lymphoma.

The CDR3 DNA is TGTGCCAGCAGTCGGATGGACAGGGCTGATCAGCCCCAGCATTTT. Translating gives CASSRMDRADQPQHF. The chain recombines TRBV27 with TRBJ1-5; 8 positions match TRBD1. Per the germline V gene, CDR1 is MNHEY and CDR2 is SMNVEV (reference sequence). The length of the CDR3 is 15 residues. V shed 5 bases, J shed 5 bases, and the junction held 8 bases outside the gene matches.

The chain carries TRBV5-4 and TRBJ1-2, with TRBD1 as a possible D gene (6 bases). The length of the CDR3 is 12 residues. The germline V gene encodes CDR1 SGHNT and CDR2 YYREEE (reference sequence). Trimming cost V 1 base and J 6 bases, with 7 bases left between them. CDR3 in DNA: TGTGCCAGCAGCTTGTCAGGGGATGGCTACACCTTC. Translated, it gives CASSLSGDGYTF.

CDR3 in amino acids: CASGQGSFADTQYF. Here the CDR3 DNA reads TGTGCCAGCGGACAGGGAAGTTTTGCTGATACGCAGTATTTT. This chain links TRBV2 with TRBJ2-3; 8 bases are shared with TRBD1. Per germline, CDR1 SNHLY and CDR2 FYNNEI. V was clipped by 8 bases and J by 6 bases; unmatched bases: 10. This CDR3 contains 14 residues.

Regarding this clone: The junction departs from germline at one end; a sequencing error may be responsible. The chain employs TRBV7-2 and TRBJ1-2; perhaps TRBD1 as D (5 bases). Germline lookup yields CDR1 SGHTA and CDR2 FQGNSA. CDR3 length: 15 amino acids. The CDR3 region is CASNLEQGLDYGYTF. Here the CDR3 DNA reads TGTGCCAGCAACTTAGAGCAGGGTTTAGACTATGGCTACACCTTC. The whole variable domain, remainder taken from reference TRBV7-2 and TRBJ1-2, is GAGVSQSPSNKVTEKGKDVELRCDPISGHTALYWYRQSLGQGLEFLIYFQGNSAPDKSGLPSDRFSAERTGGSVSTLTIQRTQQEDSAVYLCASNLEQGLDYGYTFGSGTRLTVV.

CDR3 DNA sequence: TGTGCCAGCTCACCTACCGACAGGTCTCAGCCCCAGCATTTT. Its protein product is CASSPTDRSQPQHF. The chain uses TRBV18 and TRBJ1-5; tentative D call: TRBD1 (6 bases). V was pared by 3 bases and J by 6 bases, with 12 bases between. This CDR3 is built from 14 residues. Germline CDR1 is KGHSH and CDR2 is LQKENI.

The V gene is TRBV7-8, the J gene TRBJ1-3; D is ambiguous. There are 15 residues in the CDR3. Germline lookup yields CDR1 SGHVS and CDR2 FQNEAQ. The V and J ends lost 5 bases and 0 bases respectively, with 11 bases between them. The CDR3 DNA reads TGTGCCAGCAGCCTCTCGCGGATCTCTGGAAACACCATATATTTT. It yields the protein CASSLSRISGNTIYF.

The V and J genes are TRBV28 and TRBJ1-2; TRBD1 is a possible D gene (5 bases). Trimming took 7 bases from V and 7 from J, leaving 16 bases between them. CDR1 is MDHEN and CDR2 is SYDVKM in the germline V gene. The CDR3 consists of 13 residues. The CDR3 DNA follows: TGTGCCAGCAATCCAATCCAGGGATTTGGCTACACCTTC. Translating gives CASNPIQGFGYTF.

The chain carries TRBV6-1 and TRBJ2-1, with 10 bases identical to TRBD2. J lost 4 bases, V lost 6 bases, and 6 bases had no gene match. CDR3 size: 15 residues. Germline lookup yields CDR1 MNHNS and CDR2 SASEGT. The DNA for the CDR3 is TGTGCCAGCAGAGATACTAGCGGGGTATACAATGAGCAGTTCTTC. This encodes CASRDTSGVYNEQFF.